These T cell receptor beta chains were read from a single sample in a study of blood T cell repertoires in COVID-19. Libraries were prepared by immunoSEQ multiplex PCR; TCRdb keeps only in-frame clonotypes and omits some of them. Of around 400,000 clones detected, 70% to 90% appear once; the ten largest clones hold 2.3%. The source material was peripheral blood. These receptors were taken from a woman aged 55-70 years with COVID-19, enrolled during active disease. Each CDR3 is given with its conserved first and last residue. D genes are given only for firm matches. Rows give clone size only sometimes, using once, few, many, or a class for an expanded clone.

D,J,size,V,DNA,CDR3
NA,TRBJ2-1,NA,TRBV6-5,TGTGCCAGCAGTTACGCCGGATGGGGCCTTGAGCAGTTCTTC,CASSYAGWGLEQFF
NA,TRBJ1-5,NA,TRBV12-3/TRBV12-4,TGTGCCAGCAGCCCAGACAGGAGTCAGCCCCAGCATTTT,CASSPDRSQPQHF
NA,TRBJ1-6,NA,TRBV4-1,TGCGCCAGCAGCCAAGAGTCCGCGACACCCCTCCACTTT,CASSQESATPLHF
NA,TRBJ1-5,once,TRBV28,TGTGCCAGCACAATCCAGACAATGCCCCAGCATTTT,CASTIQTMPQHF
NA,TRBJ1-2,NA,TRBV28,TGTGCCAGCAGTTTATTTCGCGATTCCACCTTC,CASSLFRDSTF
TRBD1,TRBJ1-1,NA,TRBV5-1,TGCGCCAGCAGCTGGGGGACAGACTTGAACACTGAAGCTTTCTTT,CASSWGTDLNTEAFF
TRBD1,TRBJ1-3,NA,TRBV28,TGTGCCAGCAGCCCTAAGACAGGGTTGTTTGGAAACACCATATATTTT,CASSPKTGLFGNTIYF
NA,TRBJ2-2,NA,TRBV18,TGTGCCAGCCCCCCGTTGACCGCAGGCCGCACCGGGGAGCTGTTTTTT,CASPPLTAGRTGELFF
NA,TRBJ1-6,NA,TRBV28,TGTGCCAGCAGGCTTCCAGGAAGCTCCTATAATTCACCCCTCCACTTT,CASRLPGSSYNSPLHF
NA,TRBJ1-2,once,TRBV3-1/TRBV3-2,TGTGCCAGCAGCCCCCGGAGGGACGCTAACTATGGCTACACCTTC,CASSPRRDANYGYTF
TRBD2,TRBJ2-4,NA,TRBV3-1/TRBV3-2,TGTGCCAGCAGCCAAGACCCCCGGGGGGGGGAAAACATTCAGTACTTC,CASSQDPRGGENIQYF
TRBD1,TRBJ2-7,NA,TRBV14,TGTGCCAGCAGCTGGGACAGGGGGCCTTACGAGCAGTACTTC,CASSWDRGPYEQYF
NA,TRBJ2-7,NA,TRBV19,TGTGCCAGTAGTATGGGGCAGGGAATCACCTACGAGCAGTACTTC,CASSMGQGITYEQYF
TRBD1,TRBJ1-1,many,TRBV6-6,TGTGCCATTAGTCGGACAGGGGGCAACACTGAAGCTTTCTTT,CAISRTGGNTEAFF
TRBD1,TRBJ2-3,NA,TRBV27,TGTGCCAGCAAACCCCGACAGGGACAGGGCAAAGCCTCTAGCACAGATACGCAGTATTTT,CASKPRQGQGKASSTDTQYF
NA,TRBJ1-1,NA,TRBV3-1/TRBV3-2,TGTGCCAGCAGCCAACGCGGGGGCAACACTGAAGCTTTCTTT,CASSQRGGNTEAFF
TRBD2,TRBJ2-2,NA,TRBV5-4,TGTGCCAGCAGGTCGGGACTAGCGGACGGGGAGCTGTTTTTT,CASRSGLADGELFF
NA,TRBJ1-2,few,TRBV19,TGTGCCAGTAGTTCCTGGACAGCGGACGCTTATGGCTACACCTTC,CASSSWTADAYGYTF
TRBD1,TRBJ2-2,NA,TRBV18,TGTGCCAGCTCACCCCGGACAGGGGGCACCGGGGAGCTGTTTTTT,CASSPRTGGTGELFF
NA,TRBJ2-7,once,TRBV3-1/TRBV3-2,TGTGCCAGCAGCCAAGTGGGGCTGGGGCAGTACTTC,CASSQVGLGQYF